Listed below are T cell receptor beta chains from one sample, sequenced in a study of blood T cell repertoires in COVID-19. Data came from immunoSEQ multiplex PCR; TCRdb stores just in-frame clones and leaves some out. The sample contains about 270,000 clones, around 90% of which appear only once. The sequenced sample was PBMCs or T cells enriched from blood (not recorded which). These receptors originate from a woman in her 30s with acute COVID-19. Each CDR3 is given with its conserved first and last residue. Each record gives: clone size, V gene, D gene, J gene, CDR3 DNA, CDR3 protein. D genes are given only for firm matches. A row's size may be missing; if present it is once, few, many or a size class.

.	TRBV5-1	TRBD2	TRBJ2-1	TGCGCCAGCCAGGGTAGCGGGGGTCCCAATGAGCAGTTCTTC	CASQGSGGPNEQFF
.	TRBV19	TRBD2	TRBJ2-1	TGTGCCAGTAGCAGACTAGCGGGAGCGCTCTACAATGAGCAGTTCTTC	CASSRLAGALYNEQFF
.	TRBV9	TRBD1	TRBJ2-7	TGTGCCAGCAGCGAATTGGGACAGGGGGCGCAATTCCACTTC	CASSELGQGAQFHF
.	TRBV9	.	TRBJ2-7	TGTGCCAGCAGCGCCCGGGACTCTCAATACGAGCAGTACTTC	CASSARDSQYEQYF
.	TRBV27	.	TRBJ1-2	TGTGCCAGCAGTAAAGGAGGGGTTGGCTACACCTTC	CASSKGGVGYTF
.	TRBV28	TRBD2	TRBJ2-7	TGTGCCAGCATGGAGGGAGGGCCCAACGAGCAGTACTTC	CASMEGGPNEQYF
.	TRBV4-2	.	TRBJ1-2	TGTGCCAGCAGCCAAGATCCGGAGGGAGGCGGCTACACCTTC	CASSQDPEGGGYTF
.	TRBV19	TRBD1	TRBJ1-2	TGTGCCAGTAGTATGCCCCCAGGGGGCTCTGGCTATGGCTACACCTTC	CASSMPPGGSGYGYTF
.	TRBV5-1	.	TRBJ1-3	TGCGCCAGCAGCTTACTGGAGCGGGGGGCCGTTGGAAACACCATATATTTT	CASSLLERGAVGNTIYF
.	TRBV6-2/TRBV6-3	.	TRBJ2-7	TGTGCCAGCAGTTACAGGACACCCCACGAGCAGTACTTC	CASSYRTPHEQYF
once	TRBV18	TRBD2	TRBJ2-3	TGTGCCAGCTCACCAATTAGCGGGAGTTTGAATACGCAGTATTTT	CASSPISGSLNTQYF
once	TRBV5-6	TRBD2	TRBJ2-1	TGTGCCAGCAGCTTAACTAGCGGCGCTGAGCAGTTCTTC	CASSLTSGAEQFF
once	TRBV18	.	TRBJ1-1	TGTGCCAGCTCACCAGCGGTTGGGAACACTGAAGCTTTCTTT	CASSPAVGNTEAFF
.	TRBV9	.	TRBJ2-2	TGTGCCAGCAGCGTAGATGGGGCTAACACCGGGGAGCTGTTTTTT	CASSVDGANTGELFF
.	TRBV7-9	.	TRBJ1-2	TGTGCCAGCGGGAGCCCCACCGGGCCACTCACCTTCTATGGCTACACCTTC	CASGSPTGPLTFYGYTF
.	TRBV29-1	.	TRBJ2-1	TGCAGCGTTGAAGATGCGAACCAGGGTTACAATGAGCAGTTCTTC	CSVEDANQGYNEQFF
.	TRBV27	TRBD2	TRBJ2-1	TGTGCCAGCAGTAAAAGCGGGAGGGCCTTGAGTGAGCAGTTCTTC	CASSKSGRALSEQFF
once	TRBV24-1	.	TRBJ2-1	TGTGCCACCAGTGATTCGACAGACTCCTACAATGAGCAGTTCTTC	CATSDSTDSYNEQFF
once	TRBV18	.	TRBJ2-4	TGTGCCAGCTCACCCGGGGAAGGGAGCAAAAACATTCAGTACTTC	CASSPGEGSKNIQYF
.	TRBV4-1	TRBD1	TRBJ1-5	TGCGCCAGCAGCCTAACCCGGACAGGAGGTAATCAGCCCCAGCATTTT	CASSLTRTGGNQPQHF
.	TRBV5-1	.	TRBJ2-1	TGCGCCAGCAGCTTGGATACTACTTACTCCTACAATGAGCAGTTCTTC	CASSLDTTYSYNEQFF
.	TRBV6-1	TRBD2	TRBJ2-5	TGTGCCAGCAGTGAAGTTGTGGGGGGGCAAGAGACCCAGTACTTC	CASSEVVGGQETQYF
.	TRBV19	TRBD1	TRBJ1-1	TGTGCCAGTAGTATAGCAGGGGGGAACACTGAAGCTTTCTTT	CASSIAGGNTEAFF
.	TRBV7-3	.	TRBJ1-2	TGTGCCAGCAGCTCAAGCCCAGACGCGGACTATGGCTACACCTTC	CASSSSPDADYGYTF
.	TRBV14	.	TRBJ2-1	TGTGCCAGCAGCCAGCTAGTGGATGACAATGAGCAGTTCTTC	CASSQLVDDNEQFF
.	TRBV2	.	TRBJ2-3	TGTGCCAGCAGACCTTTTGGGACTGGCACAGATACGCAGTATTTT	CASRPFGTGTDTQYF
.	TRBV5-4	.	TRBJ1-6	TGTGCCAGCAGCCCCGGAGGTGATAATTCACCCCTCCACTTT	CASSPGGDNSPLHF
.	TRBV4-3	TRBD1	TRBJ1-1	TGCGCCAGCAGCCAAGATCTGGGGGGACAGGGTGCTGAAGCTTTCTTT	CASSQDLGGQGAEAFF
.	TRBV7-6	.	TRBJ2-2	TGTGCCAGCAGTTCTGGGGGCTTGAACGGGGAGCTGTTTTTT	CASSSGGLNGELFF
.	TRBV19	.	TRBJ2-1	TGTGCCAGTAGCCTTGTGAGCTCCTACAATGAGCAGTTCTTC	CASSLVSSYNEQFF
.	TRBV28	.	TRBJ1-4	TGTGCCAGCAGTTTCCCGAACAACGAAAAACTGTTTTTT	CASSFPNNEKLFF
.	TRBV9	TRBD2	TRBJ2-1	TGTGCCAGCAGCTCCCGAGGGGAGCGGGGCAACAATGAGCAGTTCTTC	CASSSRGERGNNEQFF
.	TRBV28	.	TRBJ2-3	TGTGCCAGCACTCTCCCGGAGGGCGCGGGCACAGATACGCAGTATTTT	CASTLPEGAGTDTQYF
many	TRBV20-1	.	TRBJ2-7	TGCAGTGCTAGTTTCCGGGAACCCTACGAGCAGTACTTC	CSASFREPYEQYF
few	TRBV7-3	TRBD1	TRBJ1-1	TGTGCCAGCAGCCCCCAGGGGACAGGGCCCACTGAAGCTTTCTTT	CASSPQGTGPTEAFF
.	TRBV28	TRBD2	TRBJ2-1	TGTGCCAGCAGCAGTCTAGCGGGAGGGTACAATGAGCAGTTCTTC	CASSSLAGGYNEQFF
.	TRBV5-1	.	TRBJ1-6	TGCGCCAGCAGCTTGGCCTCGGGGAATAATTCACCCCTCCACTTT	CASSLASGNNSPLHF
.	TRBV28	.	TRBJ1-1	TGTGCCAGCAGTTTAGGCGGGGACACTGAAGCTTTCTTT	CASSLGGDTEAFF
.	TRBV23-1	.	TRBJ1-5	TGCGCCAGCAGTCAACCCAACAACCAGCCCCAGCATTTT	CASSQPNNQPQHF
.	TRBV7-9	TRBD1	TRBJ1-6	TGTGCCAGCAGCCTCTCAGGGGGCGCCCATTCACCCCTCCACTTT	CASSLSGGAHSPLHF
once	TRBV5-4	.	TRBJ1-1	TGTGCCAGCAGCTTGGCAGGGAACACTGAAGCTTTCTTT	CASSLAGNTEAFF
once	TRBV7-7	TRBD2	TRBJ2-1	TGTGCTAGCAGTCCAAAACTAGCGGGTAAAATCAATGAGCAGTTCTTC	CASSPKLAGKINEQFF
.	TRBV18	.	TRBJ2-7	TGTGCCAGCTCACCACCGGACTATCGAACCTACGAGCAGTACTTC	CASSPPDYRTYEQYF
once	TRBV7-3	.	TRBJ1-6	TGTGCCAGCAGCCCCTCGAGTCAAGGACTAGGTGACTCCTATAATTCACCCCTCCACTTT	CASSPSSQGLGDSYNSPLHF
few	TRBV7-2	TRBD1	TRBJ1-5	TGTGCCAGCAGCTTCAGGGGGCTTCAGCCCCAGCATTTT	CASSFRGLQPQHF
.	TRBV4-1	TRBD1	TRBJ2-1	TGCGCCAGCAGCCATCGGACAGGGCTGTACAATGAGCAGTTCTTC	CASSHRTGLYNEQFF
.	TRBV25-1	TRBD1	TRBJ1-2	TGTGCCAGCAGTGCTTACACAGGGGGGTTTAACTATGGCTACACCTTC	CASSAYTGGFNYGYTF
once	TRBV20-1	.	TRBJ1-1	TGCAAGGGCGGGGCGAACACTGAAGCTTTCTTT	CKGGANTEAFF
once	TRBV5-1	.	TRBJ2-1	TGCGCCAGCAGCTTGACCGGGAACGATGAGCAGTTCTTC	CASSLTGNDEQFF
.	TRBV28	TRBD1	TRBJ1-1	TGTGCCAGCAGTTTTAGGGGACAGGGCGGCACTGAAGCTTTCTTT	CASSFRGQGGTEAFF
.	TRBV27	.	TRBJ2-2	TGTGCCAGCAGTTTGTCTCCCACTAGTACCGGGGAGCTGTTTTTT	CASSLSPTSTGELFF
.	TRBV29-1	TRBD2	TRBJ2-2	TGCAGCGTTGAAGGCGGACTAGCGGGACCCCCCGGGGAGCTGTTTTTT	CSVEGGLAGPPGELFF
.	TRBV28	TRBD1	TRBJ1-4	TGTGCCAGCAGTGTTGGGGACAGAGGTGAAAAACTGTTTTTT	CASSVGDRGEKLFF
.	TRBV24-1	TRBD2	TRBJ2-7	TGTGCCGTAAGCTACTTGCGGGAGACCAGCTTGGAGCAGTACTTC	CAVSYLRETSLEQYF
.	TRBV21-1	.	TRBJ1-4	TGTGCCAGCAGCCTGCCCGGGACAGGGGTAAGAAGCAATGAAAAACTGTTTTTT	CASSLPGTGVRSNEKLFF
once	TRBV21-1	.	TRBJ1-2	TGTGCCAGCAGCAAAGTGGGGGCCAGCTATGGCTACACCTTC	CASSKVGASYGYTF
.	TRBV27	.	TRBJ2-1	TGTGCCAGCAGTTTCAGAGCGGTGGGTACCGAGCAGTTCTTC	CASSFRAVGTEQFF
.	TRBV27	TRBD2	TRBJ2-7	TGTGCCAGCAGTGGGACTAGCGGGGGCGAGCAGTACTTC	CASSGTSGGEQYF
once	TRBV21-1	.	TRBJ2-5	TGTGCCAGCAGCAAAGAGGGGCGGTGCCAGAAAGAGACCCAGTACTTC	CASSKEGRCQKETQYF